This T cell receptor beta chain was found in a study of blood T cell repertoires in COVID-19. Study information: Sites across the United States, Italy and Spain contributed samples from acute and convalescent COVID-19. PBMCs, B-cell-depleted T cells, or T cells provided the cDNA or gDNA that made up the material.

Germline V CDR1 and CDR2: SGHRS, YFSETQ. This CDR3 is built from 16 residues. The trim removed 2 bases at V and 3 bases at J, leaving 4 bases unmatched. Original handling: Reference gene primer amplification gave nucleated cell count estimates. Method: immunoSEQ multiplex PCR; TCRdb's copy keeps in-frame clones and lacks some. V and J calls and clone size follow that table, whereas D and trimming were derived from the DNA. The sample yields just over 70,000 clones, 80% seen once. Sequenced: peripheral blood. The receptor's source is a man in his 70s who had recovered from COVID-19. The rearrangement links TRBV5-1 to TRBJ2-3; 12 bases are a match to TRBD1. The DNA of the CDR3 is TGCGCCAGCAGCTTACCGGGACAGGGGGCAACAGATACGCAGTATTTT. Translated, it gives CASSLPGQGATDTQYF.